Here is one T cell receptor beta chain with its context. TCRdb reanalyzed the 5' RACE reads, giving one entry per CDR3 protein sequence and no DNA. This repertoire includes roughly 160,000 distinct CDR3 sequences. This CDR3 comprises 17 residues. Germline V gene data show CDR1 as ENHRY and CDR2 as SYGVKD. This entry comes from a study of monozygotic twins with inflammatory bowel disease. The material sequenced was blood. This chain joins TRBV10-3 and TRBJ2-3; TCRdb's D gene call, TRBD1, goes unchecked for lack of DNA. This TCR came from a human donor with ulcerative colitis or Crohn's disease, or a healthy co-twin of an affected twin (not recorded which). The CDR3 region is CAISAAPTAPSTDTQYF.